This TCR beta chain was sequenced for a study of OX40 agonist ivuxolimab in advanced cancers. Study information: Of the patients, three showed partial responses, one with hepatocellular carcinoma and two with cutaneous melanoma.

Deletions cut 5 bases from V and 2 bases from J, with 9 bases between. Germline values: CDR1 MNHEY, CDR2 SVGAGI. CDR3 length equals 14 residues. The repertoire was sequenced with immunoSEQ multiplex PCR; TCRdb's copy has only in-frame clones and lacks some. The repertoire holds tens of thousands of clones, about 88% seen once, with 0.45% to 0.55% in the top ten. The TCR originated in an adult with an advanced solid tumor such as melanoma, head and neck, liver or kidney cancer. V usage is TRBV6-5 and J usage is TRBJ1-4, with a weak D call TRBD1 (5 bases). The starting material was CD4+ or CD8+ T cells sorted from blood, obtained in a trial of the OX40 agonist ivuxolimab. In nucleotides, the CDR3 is TGTGCCAGCAGTAGGGACGGTACTAATGAAAAACTGTTTTTT. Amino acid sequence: CASSRDGTNEKLFF.